Listed here are 14 T cell receptor beta chains from one sample, sequenced in a study of identical twins. MiXCR, applied by TCRdb to the 5' RACE reads, yields one record per CDR3 protein. Here the sample spans about 300,000 distinct CDR3 sequences, approximately 13% being singletons. This sample was also put to use in a study of yellow fever vaccine responses in identical twins.

The material sequenced was CD8+ T cells sorted from blood. The receptors derive from a woman aged 18-29 years in good health.

The chain's CDR3 is CASSENSEAFF. As DNA, the CDR3 is TGTGCCAGCAGTGAAAATAGTGAAGCTTTCTTT. V gene TRBV25-1 combines with J gene TRBJ1-1, with D unresolved. The germline CDR1 and CDR2 sequences are MGHDK and SYGVNS. The V and J ends lost 2 bases and 7 bases respectively, with 5 bases between them. The CDR3 totals 11 residues.

V and J are TRBV24-1 and TRBJ2-5; D is tentatively TRBD1 or TRBD2 (5 bases each). The CDR3 covers 16 residues. Trimming removed 0 bases from V and 1 base from J, with 11 bases in between. Germline V gene lookup returns CDR1 KGHDR and CDR2 SFDVKD. The CDR3 nucleotides are TGTGCCACCAGTGATTTGGCCAGGGCGGGCCAAGAGACCCAGTACTTC. As protein: CATSDLARAGQETQYF.

There are a few counts of this clonotype. V is TRBV10-3 and J is TRBJ2-7; possible D gene TRBD1, 6 bases. CDR3 size: 12 residues. CDR1 is ENHRY and CDR2 is SYGVKD in the germline V gene. Trimming pared 6 bases from V and 3 bases from J, leaving 9 bases between. The CDR3 DNA reads as TGTGCCATCAGGGCGGACAGCTACGAGCAGTACTTC. Translated: CAIRADSYEQYF.

This clonotype was found many times. The chain is built from TRBV3-1 and TRBJ2-7; 7 bases align to TRBD1. Trimming at V came to 0 bases and at J to 3 bases, leaving 8 bases not matched to a gene. CDR1 and CDR2 from the germline V gene are LGHDT and YNNKEL (reference sequence). The CDR3 length is 16 residues. CDR3 amino acids: CASSQDGTVPIYEQYV. DNA for the CDR3: TGTGCCAGCAGCCAAGACGGGACAGTCCCTATCTACGAGCAGTACGTC.

This clonotype was detected a few times. The chain has TRBV13 and TRBJ2-3; 7 bases fit TRBD1. Germline assignment: CDR1 PRHDT and CDR2 FYEKMQ (reference sequence). The V and J ends lost 4 bases and 1 base, in that order; junction bases with no gene match: 11. The CDR3 is made up of 17 amino acids. CDR3 in DNA: TGTGCCAGCAGCTCCCGACAGGGTATGTTAGGCACAGATACGCAGTATTTT. As protein: CASSSRQGMLGTDTQYF.

This clonotype was counted ten times or more. The chain couples TRBV10-3 to TRBJ1-6; a weak D match, TRBD1 (5 bases). Looked up from germline, CDR1 is ENHRY and CDR2 is SYGVKD. This CDR3 is built from 14 residues. V was shortened by 2 bases and J by 10 bases, with 12 bases between the two germline ends. CDR3 in amino acids: CAISEAGNGSPLHF. The DNA of the CDR3 is TGTGCCATCAGTGAGGCAGGGAATGGGTCACCCCTCCACTTT.

CDR3 in amino acids: CASSLPGTGGVSQETQYF. The DNA of the CDR3 is TGTGCCAGCAGCCTCCCCGGGACAGGGGGCGTGAGTCAAGAGACCCAGTACTTC. The rearrangement uses TRBV9 and TRBJ2-5, with 12 bases aligning to TRBD1. Germline loops: CDR1 SGDLS, CDR2 YYNGEE. V was clipped by 4 bases and J by 2 bases; unmatched bases: 12. The length of the CDR3 is 18 residues.

V usage is TRBV2 and J usage is TRBJ2-1; 7 nucleotides agree with TRBD2. The CDR3 extends over 14 amino acids. With V trimmed by 3 bases and J by 4 bases, 3 bases remained unmatched. The germline V gene encodes CDR1 SNHLY and CDR2 FYNNEI. The CDR3, as DNA: TGTGCCAGCAGTGAGGCTAGCGGTTACAATGAGCAGTTCTTC. Translating it yields CASSEASGYNEQFF.

V usage is TRBV20-1 and J usage is TRBJ2-1, with a weak D call TRBD2 (5 bases). Trimming took off 1 base at V and 8 bases at J, with 12 bases between the two ends. The germline V gene has CDR1 DFQATT and CDR2 SNEGSKA (reference sequence). This CDR3 region has 13 residues. The CDR3 protein is CSARAGFGDEQFF. The CDR3 DNA sequence: TGCAGTGCTAGAGCGGGGTTCGGGGATGAGCAGTTCTTC.

In the case of this clonotype: A junction end diverges from the germline sequence, so it may reflect a read error. The gene calls are TRBV13 and TRBJ2-1, with unresolved D. CDR3 length: 12 amino acids. The germline gives CDR1 PRHDT, CDR2 FYEKMQ (reference sequence). The CDR3 spells CASAGVDFEQFF. The CDR3 DNA sequence: TGCGCCAGCGCAGGCGTCGATTTTGAGCAGTTCTTC.

This clonotype was seen more than once but under ten times. The chain uses TRBV11-3 and TRBJ2-3; either TRBD1 or TRBD2 may fit D (5 bases each). V lost 5 bases and J lost 4, with 13 bases in between. This CDR3 is built from 14 residues. Germline values: CDR1 SGHNT, CDR2 YENEEA. CDR3 in DNA: TGTGCCAGCAGCCTTACTTTGGGGGCAGATACGCAGTATTTT. Its translation is CASSLTLGADTQYF.

This sequence joins TRBV12-5 and TRBJ2-3; D uncertain. CDR1 is LGHNT and CDR2 is FRNRAP in the germline V gene. V gave up 5 bases and J gave up 4 bases, with 13 bases separating them. This CDR3 contains 14 residues. The CDR3 coding sequence is TGTGCTAGTGGTCAATCCCCCCCGGCAGATACGCAGTATTTT. It codes for CASGQSPPADTQYF.

The chain employs TRBV27 and TRBJ1-3; possibly TRBD1 for D (6 bases). From germline, CDR1 is MNHEY and CDR2 SMNVEV (reference sequence). There are 15 residues in the CDR3. Trimming removed 6 bases at V and 4 bases at J, with 16 bases between. CDR3 sequence: CASRPPQGLGNTIYF. The CDR3 bases are TGTGCCAGCAGGCCTCCCCAGGGGCTGGGAAACACCATATATTTT.

This clonotype was recorded a few times. J is TRBJ2-1 and V is TRBV29-1; the D is unclear. The CDR3 is 12 residues long. V lost 1 base and J lost 7, with 8 bases in between. CDR1 SQVTM and CDR2 ANQGSEA come from the germline V gene. CDR3 residues: CSVEGEENEQFF. The CDR3 DNA is TGCAGCGTTGAAGGAGAGGAGAATGAGCAGTTCTTC.